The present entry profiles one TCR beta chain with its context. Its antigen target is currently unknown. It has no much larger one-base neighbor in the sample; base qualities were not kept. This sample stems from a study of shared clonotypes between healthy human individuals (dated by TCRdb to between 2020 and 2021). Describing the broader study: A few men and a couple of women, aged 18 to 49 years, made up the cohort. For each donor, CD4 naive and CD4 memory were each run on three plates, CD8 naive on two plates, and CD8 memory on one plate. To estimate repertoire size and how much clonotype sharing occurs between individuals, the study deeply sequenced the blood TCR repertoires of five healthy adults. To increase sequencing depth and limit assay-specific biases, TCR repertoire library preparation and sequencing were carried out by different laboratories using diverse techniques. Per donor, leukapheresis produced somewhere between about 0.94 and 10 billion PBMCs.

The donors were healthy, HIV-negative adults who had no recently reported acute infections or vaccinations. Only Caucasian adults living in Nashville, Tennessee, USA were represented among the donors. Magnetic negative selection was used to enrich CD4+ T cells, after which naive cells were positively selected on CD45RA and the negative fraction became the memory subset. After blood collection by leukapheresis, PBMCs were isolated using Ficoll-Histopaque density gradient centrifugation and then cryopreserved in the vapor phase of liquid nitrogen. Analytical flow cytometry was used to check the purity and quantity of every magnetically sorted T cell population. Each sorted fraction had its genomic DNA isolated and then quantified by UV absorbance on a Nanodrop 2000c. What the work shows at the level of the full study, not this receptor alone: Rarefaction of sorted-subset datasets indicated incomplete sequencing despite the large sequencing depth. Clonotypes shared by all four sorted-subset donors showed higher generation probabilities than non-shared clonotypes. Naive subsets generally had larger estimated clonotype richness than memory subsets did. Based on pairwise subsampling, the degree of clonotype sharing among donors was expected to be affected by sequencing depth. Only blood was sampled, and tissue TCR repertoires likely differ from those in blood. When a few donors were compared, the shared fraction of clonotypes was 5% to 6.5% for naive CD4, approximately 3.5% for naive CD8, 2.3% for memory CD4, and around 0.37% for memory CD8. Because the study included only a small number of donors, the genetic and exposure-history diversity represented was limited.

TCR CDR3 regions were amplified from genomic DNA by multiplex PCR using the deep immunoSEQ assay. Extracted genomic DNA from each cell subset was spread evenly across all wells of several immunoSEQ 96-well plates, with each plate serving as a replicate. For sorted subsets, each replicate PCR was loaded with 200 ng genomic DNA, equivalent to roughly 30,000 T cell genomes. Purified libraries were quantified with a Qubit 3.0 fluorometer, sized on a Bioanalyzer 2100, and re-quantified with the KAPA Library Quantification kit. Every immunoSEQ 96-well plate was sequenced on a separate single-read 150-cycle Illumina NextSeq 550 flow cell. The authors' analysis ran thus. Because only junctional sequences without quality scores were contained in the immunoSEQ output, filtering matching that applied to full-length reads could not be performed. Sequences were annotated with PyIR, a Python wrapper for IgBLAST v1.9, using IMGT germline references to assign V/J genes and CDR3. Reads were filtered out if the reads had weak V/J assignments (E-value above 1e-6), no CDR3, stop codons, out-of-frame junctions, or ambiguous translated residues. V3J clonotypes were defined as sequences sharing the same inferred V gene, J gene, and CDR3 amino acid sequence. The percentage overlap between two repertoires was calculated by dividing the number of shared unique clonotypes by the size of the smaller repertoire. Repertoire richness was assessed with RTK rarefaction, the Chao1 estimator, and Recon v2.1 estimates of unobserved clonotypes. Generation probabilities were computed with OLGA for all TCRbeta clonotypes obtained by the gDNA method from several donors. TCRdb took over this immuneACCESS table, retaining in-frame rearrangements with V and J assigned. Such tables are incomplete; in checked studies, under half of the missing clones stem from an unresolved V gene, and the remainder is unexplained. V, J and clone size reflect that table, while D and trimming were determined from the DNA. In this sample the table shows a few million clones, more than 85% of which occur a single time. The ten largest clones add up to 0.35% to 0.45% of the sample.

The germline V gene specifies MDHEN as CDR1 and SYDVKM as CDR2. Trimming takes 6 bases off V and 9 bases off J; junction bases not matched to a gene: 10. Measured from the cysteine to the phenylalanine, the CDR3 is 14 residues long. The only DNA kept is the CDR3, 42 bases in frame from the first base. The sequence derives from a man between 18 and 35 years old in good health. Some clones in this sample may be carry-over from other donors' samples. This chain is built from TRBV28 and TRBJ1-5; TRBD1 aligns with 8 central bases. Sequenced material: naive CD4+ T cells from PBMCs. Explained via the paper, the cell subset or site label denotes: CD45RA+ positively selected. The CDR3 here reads CASSNIGQGGPQHF. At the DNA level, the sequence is TGTGCCAGCAGCAACATCGGACAGGGAGGGCCCCAGCATTTT.